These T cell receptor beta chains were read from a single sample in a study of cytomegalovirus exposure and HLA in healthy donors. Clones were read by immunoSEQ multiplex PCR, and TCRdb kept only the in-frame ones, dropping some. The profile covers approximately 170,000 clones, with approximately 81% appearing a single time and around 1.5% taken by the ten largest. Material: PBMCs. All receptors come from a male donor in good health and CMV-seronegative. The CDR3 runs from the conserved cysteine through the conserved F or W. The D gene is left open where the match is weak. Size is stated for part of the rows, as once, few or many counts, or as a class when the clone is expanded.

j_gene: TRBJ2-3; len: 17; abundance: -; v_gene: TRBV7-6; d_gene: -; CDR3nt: TGTGCCAGCAGCCTAGGGCCGGGATCAATTGGTACAGATACGCAGTATTTT; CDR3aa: CASSLGPGSIGTDTQYF
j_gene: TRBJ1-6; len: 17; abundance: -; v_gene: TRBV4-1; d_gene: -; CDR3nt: TGCGCCAGCAGCCCGCACGGGGGGGGCGCGCGGAATTCACCCCTCCACTTT; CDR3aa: CASSPHGGGARNSPLHF
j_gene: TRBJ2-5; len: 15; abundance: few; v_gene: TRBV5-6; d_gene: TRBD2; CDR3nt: TGTGCCAGCAGCTTTCGTCGGGGGGAGGGAGTGACCCAGTACTTC; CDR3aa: CASSFRRGEGVTQYF
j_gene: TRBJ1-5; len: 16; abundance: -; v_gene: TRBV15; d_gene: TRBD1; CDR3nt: TGTGCCACCGCCGAAGACACGGACAGGGCATCTCAGCCCCAGCATTTT; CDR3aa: CATAEDTDRASQPQHF
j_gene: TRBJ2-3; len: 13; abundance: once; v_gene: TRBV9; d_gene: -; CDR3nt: TGTGCCAGCAGCGTTAGCATCGCAGATACGCAGTATTTT; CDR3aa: CASSVSIADTQYF
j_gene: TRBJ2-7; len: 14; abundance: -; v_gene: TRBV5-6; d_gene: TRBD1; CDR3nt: TGTGCCAGCAGCAGAGACAGGGTACCCTACGAGCAGTACTTC; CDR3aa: CASSRDRVPYEQYF
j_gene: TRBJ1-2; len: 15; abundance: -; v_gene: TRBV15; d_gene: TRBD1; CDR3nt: TGTGCCACCAGCAGAGACAAGGACAGGGGCTATGGCTACACCTTC; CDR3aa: CATSRDKDRGYGYTF
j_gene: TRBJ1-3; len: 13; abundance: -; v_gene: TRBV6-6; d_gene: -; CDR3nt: TGTGCCAGCAGTTATGGACAGGGAAACACCATATATTTT; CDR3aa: CASSYGQGNTIYF
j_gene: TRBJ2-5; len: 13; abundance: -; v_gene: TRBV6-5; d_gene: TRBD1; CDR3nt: TGTGCCAGCAGAAGGACAGGGGCAGAGACCCAGTACTTC; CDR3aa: CASRRTGAETQYF
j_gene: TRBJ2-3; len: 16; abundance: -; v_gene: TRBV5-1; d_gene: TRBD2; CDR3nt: TGCGCCAGCAGCCTACTAGCGGGTCCCGGGGCAGATACGCAGTATTTT; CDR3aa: CASSLLAGPGADTQYF
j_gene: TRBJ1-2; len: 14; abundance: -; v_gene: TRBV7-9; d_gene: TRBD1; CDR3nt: TGTGCCAGCAGCTTAGGGACAGGGACCTATGGCTACACCTTC; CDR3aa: CASSLGTGTYGYTF
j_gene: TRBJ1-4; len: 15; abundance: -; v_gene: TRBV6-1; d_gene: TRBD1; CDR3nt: TGTGCCAGCAGCCGAGCGGACAGGGCTCAAGAAAAACTGTTTTTT; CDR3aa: CASSRADRAQEKLFF
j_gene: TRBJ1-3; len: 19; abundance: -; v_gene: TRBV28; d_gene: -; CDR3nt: TGTGCCAGCAGTTTAATCCAGGTGGGGGGATTGAGCTCTGGAAACACCATATATTTT; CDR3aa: CASSLIQVGGLSSGNTIYF
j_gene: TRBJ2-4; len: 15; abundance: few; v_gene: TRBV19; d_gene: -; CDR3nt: TGTGCCAGTAGTTCACAGGGTATCGGCAAAAACATTCAGTACTTC; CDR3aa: CASSSQGIGKNIQYF
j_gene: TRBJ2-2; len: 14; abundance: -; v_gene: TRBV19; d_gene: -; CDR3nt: TGTGCCAGTAGTATCGGCAGGTCCCCCGGGGAGCTGTTTTTT; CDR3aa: CASSIGRSPGELFF
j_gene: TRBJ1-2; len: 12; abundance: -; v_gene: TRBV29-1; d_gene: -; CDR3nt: TGCAGCGTGGACCAGGCGGGCTATGGCTACACCTTC; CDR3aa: CSVDQAGYGYTF
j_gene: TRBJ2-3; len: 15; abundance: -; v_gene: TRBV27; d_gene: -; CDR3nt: TGTGCCAGCCCACAAGGGGACTTCTTCACAGATACGCAGTATTTT; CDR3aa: CASPQGDFFTDTQYF
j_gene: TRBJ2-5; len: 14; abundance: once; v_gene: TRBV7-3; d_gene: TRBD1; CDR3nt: TGTGCCAGCAGTTCCTCCAGGGGGCGAGAGACCCAGTACTTC; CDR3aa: CASSSSRGRETQYF
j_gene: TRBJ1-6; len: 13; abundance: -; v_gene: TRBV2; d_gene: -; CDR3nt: TGTGCCAGCAGTGTGCAGGGTTCGTCACCCCTCCACTTT; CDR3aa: CASSVQGSSPLHF
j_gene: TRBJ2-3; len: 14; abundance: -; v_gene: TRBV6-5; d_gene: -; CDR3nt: TGTGCCAGCAGTTACTCCAGGAACACAGATACGCAGTATTTT; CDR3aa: CASSYSRNTDTQYF
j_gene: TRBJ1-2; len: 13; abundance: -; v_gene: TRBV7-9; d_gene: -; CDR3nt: TGTGCCAGCAGCTTATCCTCGAACTATGGCTACACCTTC; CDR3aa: CASSLSSNYGYTF
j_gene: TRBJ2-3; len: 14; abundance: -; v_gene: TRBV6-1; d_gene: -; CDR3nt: TGTGCCAGCATCGGAGTAGTCTCCACAGATACGCAGTATTTT; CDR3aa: CASIGVVSTDTQYF
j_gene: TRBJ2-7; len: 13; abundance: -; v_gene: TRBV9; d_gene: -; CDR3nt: TGTGCCAGCAGCAACGGAGTCACCTACGAGCAGTACTTC; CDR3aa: CASSNGVTYEQYF
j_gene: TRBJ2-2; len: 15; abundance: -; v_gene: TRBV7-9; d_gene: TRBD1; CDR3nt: TGTGCCAGCAGCTTAGGACAGGGAAACACCGGGGAGCTGTTTTTT; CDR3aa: CASSLGQGNTGELFF
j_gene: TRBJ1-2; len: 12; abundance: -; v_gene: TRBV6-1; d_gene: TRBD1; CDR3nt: TGTGCCAGCAGTGGACAGGGTTGGGGCTACACCTTC; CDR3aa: CASSGQGWGYTF
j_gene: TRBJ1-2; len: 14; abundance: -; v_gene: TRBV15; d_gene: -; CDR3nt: TGTGCCACCGGCGGGCCGGACAGTTTTCGCGGCTACACCTTC; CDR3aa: CATGGPDSFRGYTF
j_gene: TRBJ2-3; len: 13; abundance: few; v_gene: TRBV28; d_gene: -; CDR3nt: TGTGCCAGCAGTTCCCCCCGTGCAGATACGCAGTATTTT; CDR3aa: CASSSPRADTQYF
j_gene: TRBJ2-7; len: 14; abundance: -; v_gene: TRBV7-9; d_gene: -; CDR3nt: TGTTCCAGCAGCACAGGCGTCGGTAGGAACGAGCAGTACTTC; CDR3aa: CSSSTGVGRNEQYF
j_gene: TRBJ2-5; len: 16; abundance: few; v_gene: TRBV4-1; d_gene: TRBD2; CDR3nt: TGCGCCAGCAGCCAACCCAGAGCGGGGGGGAAGGAGACCCAGTACTTC; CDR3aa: CASSQPRAGGKETQYF
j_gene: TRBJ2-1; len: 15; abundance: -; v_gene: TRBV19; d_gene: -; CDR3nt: TGTGCCAGTAGTATAGCGGGGGAAGGTGAGCATGAGCAGTTCTTC; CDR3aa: CASSIAGEGEHEQFF
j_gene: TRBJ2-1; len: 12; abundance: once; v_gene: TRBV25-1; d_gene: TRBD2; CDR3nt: TGTGCCAGCAGTGCGGGAGGGGGGGAGCAGTTCTTC; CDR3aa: CASSAGGGEQFF
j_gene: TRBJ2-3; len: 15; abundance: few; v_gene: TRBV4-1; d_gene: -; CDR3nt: TGCGCCAGCAGCCAAGATCCCCAGACTCCTAATACGCAGTATTTT; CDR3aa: CASSQDPQTPNTQYF
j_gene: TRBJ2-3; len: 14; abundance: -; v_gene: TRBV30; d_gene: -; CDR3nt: TGTGCCTGGAGGACCGGGACTCTTGAAAGTACGCAGTATTTT; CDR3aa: CAWRTGTLESTQYF
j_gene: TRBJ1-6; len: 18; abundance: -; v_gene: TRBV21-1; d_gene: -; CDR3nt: TGTGCCAGCAGCAAACCCGGGACAGCAAACTCCTATAATTCACCCCTCCACTTT; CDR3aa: CASSKPGTANSYNSPLHF
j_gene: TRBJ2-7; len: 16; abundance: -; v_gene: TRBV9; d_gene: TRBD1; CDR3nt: TGTGCCAGCAGCCCCGGTCCGGGACAGGGAGGCTACGAGCAGTACTTC; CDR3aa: CASSPGPGQGGYEQYF
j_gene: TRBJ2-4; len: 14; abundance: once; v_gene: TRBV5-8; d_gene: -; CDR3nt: TGTGCCAGCAGCTTGGGTACTCTTAAAGACATTCAGTACTTC; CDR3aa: CASSLGTLKDIQYF
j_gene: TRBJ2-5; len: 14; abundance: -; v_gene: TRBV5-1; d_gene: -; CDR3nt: TGCGCCAGCAGCCTGGGAACAGGGCTGGAGACCCAGTACTTC; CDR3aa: CASSLGTGLETQYF
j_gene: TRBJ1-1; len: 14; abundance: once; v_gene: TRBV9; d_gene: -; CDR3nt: TGTGCCAGCAGCTACGCTAGGCCGAACACTGAAGCTTTCTTT; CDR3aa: CASSYARPNTEAFF
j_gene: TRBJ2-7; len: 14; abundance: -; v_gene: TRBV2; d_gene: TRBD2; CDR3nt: TGTGCCAGCAGTGCCTCCGGGGAGGGCAACGAGCAGTACTTC; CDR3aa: CASSASGEGNEQYF
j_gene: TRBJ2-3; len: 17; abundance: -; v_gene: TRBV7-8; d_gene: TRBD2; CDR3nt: TGTGCCAGCAGCCTGCAGACTAGCGGGGTTGGCACAGATACGCAGTATTTT; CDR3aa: CASSLQTSGVGTDTQYF
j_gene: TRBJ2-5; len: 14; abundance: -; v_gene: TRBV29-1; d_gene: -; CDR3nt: TGCAGCGCCACCTATCTAGGTTTCCAAGAGACCCAGTACTTC; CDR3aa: CSATYLGFQETQYF
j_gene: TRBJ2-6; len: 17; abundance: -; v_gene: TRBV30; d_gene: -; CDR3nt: TGTGCCGCCATGGGACTCAGGGTTATCTCTGGGGCCAACGTCCTGACTTTC; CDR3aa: CAAMGLRVISGANVLTF
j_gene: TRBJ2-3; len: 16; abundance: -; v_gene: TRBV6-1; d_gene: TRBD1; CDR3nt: TGTGCCAGCAGTGAAAGACAGGGGGAAAGGGCAGATACGCAGTATTTT; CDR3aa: CASSERQGERADTQYF
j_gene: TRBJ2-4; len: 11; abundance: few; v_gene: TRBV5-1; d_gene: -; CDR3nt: TGCGCCAGCAGCACCGGACAGATTCAGTACTTC; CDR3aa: CASSTGQIQYF
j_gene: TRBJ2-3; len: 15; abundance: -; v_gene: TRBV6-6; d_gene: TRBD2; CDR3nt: TGTGCCAGCAGGGGCCGGGGGGGCCGGGGGGATACGCAGTATTTT; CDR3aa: CASRGRGGRGDTQYF
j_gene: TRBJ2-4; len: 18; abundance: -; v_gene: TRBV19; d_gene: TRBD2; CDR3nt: TGTGCCAGTAGTATGGGGGGTCCGAGCGGGGTCCCCAAAAACATTCAGTACTTC; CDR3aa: CASSMGGPSGVPKNIQYF
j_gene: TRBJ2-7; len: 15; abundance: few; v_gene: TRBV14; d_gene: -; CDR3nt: TGTGCCAGCAGCCGAGCCGGGACAAAGATCAACGAGCAGTACTTC; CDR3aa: CASSRAGTKINEQYF
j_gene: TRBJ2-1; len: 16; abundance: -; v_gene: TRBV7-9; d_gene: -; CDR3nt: TGTGCCAGCAGCTTAGTTGGAGGGGGCTCCTACAATGAGCAGTTCTTC; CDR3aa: CASSLVGGGSYNEQFF
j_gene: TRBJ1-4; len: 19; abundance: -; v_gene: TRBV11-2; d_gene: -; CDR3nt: TGTGCCAGCAGCCGAAATTACCAGAGGCGTTCGTGGGGGGACGAAAAACTGTTTTTT; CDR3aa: CASSRNYQRRSWGDEKLFF
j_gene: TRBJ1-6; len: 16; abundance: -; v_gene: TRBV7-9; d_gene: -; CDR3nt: TGTTCCAGCAGCTTAGGGGCTGGCAGTTATAATTCACCCCTCCACTTT; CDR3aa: CSSSLGAGSYNSPLHF
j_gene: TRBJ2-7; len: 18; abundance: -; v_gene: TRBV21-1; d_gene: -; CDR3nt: TGTGCCAGCAGGACCGACAGGGACCTGATAAGGAGCTCCTACGAGCAGTACTTC; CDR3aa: CASRTDRDLIRSSYEQYF
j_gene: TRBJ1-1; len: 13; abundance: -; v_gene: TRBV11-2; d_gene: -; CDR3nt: TGTGCCAGCAGCCAAATTGAGGGCCCTGAAGCTTTCTTT; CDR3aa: CASSQIEGPEAFF